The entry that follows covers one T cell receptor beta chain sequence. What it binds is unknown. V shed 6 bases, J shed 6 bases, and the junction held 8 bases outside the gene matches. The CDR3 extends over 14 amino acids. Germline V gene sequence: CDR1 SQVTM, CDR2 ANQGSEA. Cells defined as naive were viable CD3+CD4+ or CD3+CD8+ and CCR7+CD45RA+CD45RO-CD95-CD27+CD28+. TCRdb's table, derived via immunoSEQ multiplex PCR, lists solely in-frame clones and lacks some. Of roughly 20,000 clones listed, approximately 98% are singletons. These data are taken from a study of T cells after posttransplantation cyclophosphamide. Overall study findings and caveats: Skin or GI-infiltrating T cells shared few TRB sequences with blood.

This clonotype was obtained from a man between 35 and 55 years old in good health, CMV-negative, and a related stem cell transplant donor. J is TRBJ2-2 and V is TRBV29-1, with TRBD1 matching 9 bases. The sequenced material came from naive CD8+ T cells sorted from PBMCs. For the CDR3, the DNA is TGCAGCGTGGTTGGACAGGGGCTTTCCGGGGAGCTGTTTTTT. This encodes CSVVGQGLSGELFF.